The 10 T cell receptor beta chains reported below all come from one sample, sequenced in a study of OX40 agonist ivuxolimab in advanced cancers. Assay: immunoSEQ multiplex PCR; the TCRdb copy retains only in-frame clones and omits some. The table lists 65,000 to 85,000 clones, 84% of them singletons. Sequenced material: CD4+ or CD8+ T cells sorted from blood, taken in a trial of the OX40 agonist ivuxolimab. All receptors come from an adult with an advanced solid tumor such as melanoma, head and neck, liver or kidney cancer.

The chain couples TRBV29-1 to TRBJ2-3; D call uncertain. Germline V gene sequence: CDR1 SQVTM, CDR2 ANQGSEA. CDR3 length equals 14 residues. The V and J ends lost 3 bases and 1 base respectively, with 11 bases between them. The CDR3 nucleotides are TGCAGCGTTGACCGGCCGTTCGGCACAGATACGCAGTATTTT. Protein product: CSVDRPFGTDTQYF.

J is TRBJ2-1 and V is TRBV29-1, with TRBD2 matching 8 bases. This CDR3 has 14 amino acids. Germline V gives CDR1 SQVTM, CDR2 ANQGSEA. V gave up 3 bases and J gave up 0 bases; unmatched junction bases: 1. CDR3 bases: TGCAGCGTTGAGCGGGAGGACTCCTACAATGAGCAGTTCTTC. Translating gives CSVEREDSYNEQFF.

The chain links TRBV27 to TRBJ2-5, with 7 bases that match TRBD1. The J call could be wrong; TRBJ2-7 is a better fit for the DNA end. There are 14 residues in the CDR3. The germline CDR1 and CDR2 sequences are MNHEY and SMNVEV (reference sequence). Written as DNA, the CDR3 is TGTGCCAGCAGTTTACTCCCAGGGGGCTACGAGCAGTACTTC. Translation: CASSLLPGGYEQYF.

The CDR3, as DNA: TGTGCCAGCAGAGACGGGACAGGGGGCTACTACGAGCAGTACTTC. It yields the protein CASRDGTGGYYEQYF. The chain combines TRBV27 with TRBJ2-7, with 12 bases identical to TRBD1. The germline V gene has CDR1 MNHEY and CDR2 SMNVEV (reference sequence). This CDR3 is built from 15 residues. V lost 6 bases and J lost 3; bases outside the gene matches: 6.

The V gene is TRBV19, the J gene TRBJ2-1; no reliable D call. This CDR3 is built from 13 residues. Germline loops: CDR1 LNHDA, CDR2 SQIVND (reference sequence). The V gene lost 7 bases and the J gene lost 2 bases, with 9 bases spanning the gap. The CDR3 DNA reads TGTGCCAGTAAACTGGGCACCTACAATGAGCAGTTCTTC. Translated: CASKLGTYNEQFF.

The chain recombines TRBV28 with TRBJ1-2; TRBD1 aligns across 10 bases. The CDR3 has 16 amino acids. CDR1 and CDR2 (germline): MDHEN, SYDVKM. Unmatched junction bases numbered 8, after V lost 6 bases and J lost 1 base. The CDR3 DNA is TGTGCCAGCAGATCGGGACAGGGGACTTTTAACTATGGCTACACCTTC. Its translation is CASRSGQGTFNYGYTF.

The chain joins TRBV10-3 to TRBJ2-5; 10 bases match TRBD1. The CDR3 has 14 amino acids. V was pared by 10 bases and J by 5 bases, with 10 bases of the junction left unmatched. Germline V gene sequence: CDR1 ENHRY, CDR2 SYGVKD. The CDR3, as DNA: TGTGCCACATCCAGACAGGGGGCGAGGGAGACCCAGTACTTC. Translated: CATSRQGARETQYF.

This clone was detected once. The sample has other DNA sequences that encode this CDR3 too. The chain carries TRBV18 and TRBJ2-5; D not resolved. Trimming took 3 bases from V and 5 from J, leaving 4 bases between them. Per the germline V gene, CDR1 is KGHSH and CDR2 is LQKENI. The CDR3 is 11 amino acids. The CDR3 sequence: CASSPGETQYF. The CDR3 bases are TGTGCCAGCTCACCGGGTGAGACCCAGTACTTC. The full variable domain, in which reference TRBV18 and TRBJ2-5 provide the parts outside the CDR3, is NAGVMQNPRHLVRRRGQEARLRCSPMKGHSHVYWYRQLPEEGLKFMVYLQKENIIDESGMPKERFSAEFPKEGPSILRIQQVVRGDSAAYFCASSPGETQYFGPGTRLLVL.

V and J are TRBV14 and TRBJ2-7; 8 nucleotides align to TRBD1. This CDR3 region has 13 residues. Germline V CDR1 and CDR2: SGHDN, FVKESK. J lost 5 bases, V lost 3 bases, and 3 bases had no gene match. CDR3 nucleotides: TGTGCCAGCAGCCAGGGACAGGCTCACGAGCAGTACTTC. Its protein product is CASSQGQAHEQYF. The entire variable domain, with the rest obtained from reference TRBV14 and TRBJ2-7, is as follows: EAGVTQFPSHSVIEKGQTVTLRCDPISGHDNLYWYRRVMGKEIKFLLHFVKESKQDESGMPNNRFLAERTGGTYSTLKVQPAELEDSGVYFCASSQGQAHEQYFGPGTRLTVT.

The rearrangement uses TRBV28 and TRBJ1-2; 10 nucleotides agree with TRBD1. J was trimmed by 8 bases and V by 6 bases; bases with no gene match: 12. This CDR3 region has 15 residues. Germline lookup yields CDR1 MDHEN and CDR2 SYDVKM. In nucleotides, the CDR3 is TGTGCCAGCAGCGACAGGGGGCGTGAGGGGGTGGGCTACACCTTC. This translates into CASSDRGREGVGYTF.